A single sample gave rise to the 17 T cell receptor beta chains below, sequenced in a study of shared clonotypes between healthy human individuals. TCRdb keeps only in-frame clones here, not all; method: immunoSEQ multiplex PCR. The sample lists 600,000 to 750,000 clones; 90% were seen once. The source material was memory CD8+ T cells from PBMCs. Subset given: CD45RO+ cells pooled with CCR7-negative TemRA cells. These TCRs come from a man younger than 35 in good health. Some clones in this sample may be carry-over from other donors' samples.

As regards this clone: Other DNA variants within this sample encode the same CDR3. This chain connects TRBV27 to TRBJ1-2; the D gene is possibly TRBD1 (5 bases). Trimming stripped 6 bases from V and 8 bases from J, with 16 bases between. Germline V CDR1 and CDR2: MNHEY, SMNVEV (reference sequence). The CDR3 runs to 13 residues. The chain's CDR3 is CASSLQGAEGYTF. CDR3 sequence (DNA): TGTGCCAGCAGCCTGCAGGGCGCGGAGGGCTACACCTTC.

V is TRBV6-1 and J is TRBJ2-1, with 9 bases identical to TRBD2. With V trimmed by 4 bases and J by 6 bases, 1 base remained unmatched. CDR1 MNHNS and CDR2 SASEGT come from the germline V gene. The CDR3 sequence is 13 residues long. Here the CDR3 DNA reads TGTGCCAGCAGTGTTAGCGGGAGCAATGAGCAGTTCTTC. Amino acid sequence: CASSVSGSNEQFF.

The chain recombines TRBV13 with TRBJ1-2; 8 bases are shared with TRBD1. V was clipped by 9 bases and J by 5 bases; unmatched bases: 11. Germline values: CDR1 PRHDT, CDR2 FYEKMQ (reference sequence). The CDR3 covers 14 residues. The CDR3 DNA sequence: TGTGCCAGTTCTTCCGGGACAGGTTATTATGGCTACACCTTC. It codes for CASSSGTGYYGYTF. The full variable domain, in which reference TRBV13 and TRBJ1-2 provide the parts outside the CDR3, is AAGVIQSPRHLIKEKRETATLKCYPIPRHDTVYWYQQGPGQDPQFLISFYEKMQSDKGSIPDRFSAQQFSDYHSELNMSSLELGDSALYFCASSSGTGYYGYTFGSGTRLTVV.

This chain links TRBV18 with TRBJ1-5; D possibly corresponds to TRBD1 (6 bases). V was trimmed by 6 bases and J by 1 base, leaving 13 bases between them. Germline V CDR1 and CDR2: KGHSH, LQKENI. The length of the CDR3 is 15 residues. The CDR3 region has the DNA TGTGCCAGCTCCCTGCCGGGGGGCAGCAATCAGCCCCAGCATTTT. It is translated as CASSLPGGSNQPQHF.

V usage is TRBV5-1 and J usage is TRBJ1-2; possibly TRBD1 for D (6 bases). Trimming stripped 4 bases from V and 2 bases from J, with 18 bases between. The CDR3 consists of 16 residues. CDR1 is SGHRS and CDR2 is YFSETQ in the germline V gene. This CDR3 reads CASSQGHRSGNYGYTF. The CDR3 region has the DNA TGCGCCAGCAGCCAGGGACATCGCAGTGGGAACTATGGCTACACCTTC.

This chain links TRBV18 with TRBJ2-1; 11 positions match TRBD1. V lost 4 bases, J lost 4 bases, and 6 bases stayed unmatched. Germline loops: CDR1 KGHSH, CDR2 LQKENI. The CDR3 totals 16 residues. The CDR3 DNA reads as TGTGCCAGCTCACAACCCGGGACAGGGGGTTACAATGAGCAGTTCTTC. It encodes CASSQPGTGGYNEQFF.

This clone was observed a few times. In nucleotides, the CDR3 is TGTGCCAGCAGTGAGGACAGGGACACCGGGGAGCTGTTTTTT. Its protein product is CASSEDRDTGELFF. This rearrangement joins TRBV25-1 to TRBJ2-2; TRBD1 matches at 8 bases. V trimming: 3 bases; J trimming: 3 bases; junction bases outside the gene matches: 0. Germline assignment: CDR1 MGHDK and CDR2 SYGVNS. The CDR3 has 14 amino acids.

The chain recombines TRBV4-3 with TRBJ2-7; D is perhaps TRBD2 (5 bases). V lost 1 base to trimming and J lost 0 bases, with 10 bases between them. Germline-derived CDR1 and CDR2 are LGHNA and YSLEER. The CDR3 totals 15 residues. This CDR3 reads CASSQGTSSSYEQYF. The CDR3, as DNA: TGCGCCAGCAGCCAAGGGACTTCGAGCTCCTACGAGCAGTACTTC.

The V call is TRBV5-4, the J call TRBJ2-5; D is possibly TRBD1 (5 bases). Trimming took 0 bases from V and 5 from J, leaving 11 bases between them. Germline V gene data show CDR1 as SGHNT and CDR2 as YYREEE (reference sequence). The CDR3 consists of 14 residues. The CDR3 region is CASSLEGARETQYF. In nucleotides, the CDR3 is TGTGCCAGCAGCTTGGAAGGGGCGCGGGAGACCCAGTACTTC.

The V and J genes are TRBV9 and TRBJ1-4; D is uncertain. The germline V gene has CDR1 SGDLS and CDR2 YYNGEE. The CDR3 sequence is 16 residues long. V gave up 3 bases and J gave up 1 base, with 13 bases separating them. DNA of the CDR3: TGTGCCAGCAGCGCCAGCGGCGCCGGAACTAATGAAAAACTGTTTTTT. It specifies CASSASGAGTNEKLFF.

The V call is TRBV2, the J call TRBJ2-7, with TRBD1 matching 7 bases. The CDR3 runs 12 residues. J lost 4 bases, V lost 6 bases, and 3 bases had no gene match. The V gene's germline CDR1 is SNHLY and CDR2 FYNNEI. The CDR3, as DNA: TGTGCCAGCAGGACGGGACAGTACGAGCAGTACTTC. It codes for CASRTGQYEQYF.

This sequence joins TRBV10-1 and TRBJ2-1; 14 nucleotides line up with TRBD2. The CDR3 covers 19 residues. The V segment lost 4 bases and the J segment 0 bases; nucleotides outside the gene matches: 8. The germline gives CDR1 WNHNN, CDR2 SYGVQD (reference sequence). CDR3 residues: CASSGRTSGGYLSYNEQFF. Written as DNA, the CDR3 is TGCGCCAGCAGTGGAAGGACTAGCGGGGGGTACCTCTCCTACAATGAGCAGTTCTTC.

V is TRBV6-1 and J is TRBJ1-2; TRBD1 matches at 7 bases. This CDR3 spans 17 amino acids. Per the germline V gene, CDR1 is MNHNS and CDR2 is SASEGT. Trimming removed 4 bases from V and 0 bases from J; junction bases left unmatched: 11. CDR3 sequence: CASSAPVRDSPNYGYTF. The CDR3 DNA sequence: TGTGCCAGCAGTGCCCCCGTCCGGGACAGCCCTAACTATGGCTACACCTTC.

J is TRBJ2-1 and V is TRBV13; D tentatively fits TRBD1 or TRBD2 (5 bases each). V lost 3 bases and J 2 bases, leaving 14 bases between the germline ends. The CDR3 runs to 16 residues. The germline CDR1 and CDR2 sequences are PRHDT and FYEKMQ (reference sequence). CDR3 in amino acids: CASSFLGTQTYNEQFF. The CDR3 nucleotides are TGTGCCAGCAGCTTTCTGGGGACCCAAACCTACAATGAGCAGTTCTTC.

The gene calls are TRBV6-5 and TRBJ2-7; D gene ambiguous. Trimming removed 0 bases at V and 3 bases at J, with 9 bases between. There are 14 residues in the CDR3. Germline V gene sequence: CDR1 MNHEY, CDR2 SVGAGI. CDR3 sequence reads: CASSYSNMGYEQYF. CDR3 coding DNA: TGTGCCAGCAGTTACTCGAACATGGGCTACGAGCAGTACTTC.

The V call is TRBV7-8, the J call TRBJ2-7, with 7 bases matching TRBD1. Germline V lookup: CDR1 SGHVS, CDR2 FQNEAQ. The CDR3 totals 15 residues. V lost 1 base, J lost 2 bases, and 5 bases stayed unmatched. Here the CDR3 reads CASSLGGTATYEQYF. The CDR3 region has the DNA TGTGCCAGCAGCTTAGGGGGGACAGCCACCTACGAGCAGTACTTC.

This chain connects TRBV19 to TRBJ2-2; D is undetermined. In germline, CDR1 is LNHDA, CDR2 SQIVND (reference sequence). V was trimmed by 6 bases and J by 5 bases, leaving 16 bases between them. CDR3 size: 15 residues. As DNA, the CDR3 is TGTGCCAGTAGCCCCCAGTTGTGGTGGACCGGGGAGCTGTTTTTT. Translating it yields CASSPQLWWTGELFF.